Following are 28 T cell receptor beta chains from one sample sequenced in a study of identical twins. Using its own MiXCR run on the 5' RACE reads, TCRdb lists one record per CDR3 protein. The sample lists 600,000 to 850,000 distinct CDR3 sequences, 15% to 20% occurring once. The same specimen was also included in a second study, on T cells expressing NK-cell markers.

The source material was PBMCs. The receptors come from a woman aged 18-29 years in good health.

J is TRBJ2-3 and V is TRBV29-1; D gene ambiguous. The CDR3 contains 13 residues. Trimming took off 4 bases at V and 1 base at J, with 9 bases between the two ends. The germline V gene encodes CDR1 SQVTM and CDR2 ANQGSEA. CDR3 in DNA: TGCAGCGTTGTTTTGTCTGGCACAGATACGCAGTATTTT. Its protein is CSVVLSGTDTQYF.

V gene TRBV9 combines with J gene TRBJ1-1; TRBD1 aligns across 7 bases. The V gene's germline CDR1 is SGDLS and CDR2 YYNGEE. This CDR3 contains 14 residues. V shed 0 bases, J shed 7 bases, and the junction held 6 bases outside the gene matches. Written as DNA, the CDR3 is TGTGCCAGCAGCGTAGGACAGGGTTTTGGTGAAGCTTTCTTT. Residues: CASSVGQGFGEAFF. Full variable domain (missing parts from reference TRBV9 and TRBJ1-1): DSGVTQTPKHLITATGQRVTLRCSPRSGDLSVYWYQQSLDQGLQFLIQYYNGEERAKGNILERFSAQQFPDLHSELNLSSLELGDSALYFCASSVGQGFGEAFFGQGTRLTVV.

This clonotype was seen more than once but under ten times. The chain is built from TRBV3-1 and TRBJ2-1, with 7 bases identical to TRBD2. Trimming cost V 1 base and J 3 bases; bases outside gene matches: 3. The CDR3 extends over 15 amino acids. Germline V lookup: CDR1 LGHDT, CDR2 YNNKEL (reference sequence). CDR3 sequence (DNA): TGTGCCAGCAGCCAAGTTCCGGGGGGCTACAATGAGCAGTTCTTC. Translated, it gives CASSQVPGGYNEQFF.

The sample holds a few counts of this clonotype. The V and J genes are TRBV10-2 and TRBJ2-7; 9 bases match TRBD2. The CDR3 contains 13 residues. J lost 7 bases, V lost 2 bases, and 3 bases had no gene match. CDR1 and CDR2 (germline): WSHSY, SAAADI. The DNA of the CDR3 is TGCGCCAGCAGTGAGGGGACTAGCCGGGAGCAGTACTTC. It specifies CASSEGTSREQYF.

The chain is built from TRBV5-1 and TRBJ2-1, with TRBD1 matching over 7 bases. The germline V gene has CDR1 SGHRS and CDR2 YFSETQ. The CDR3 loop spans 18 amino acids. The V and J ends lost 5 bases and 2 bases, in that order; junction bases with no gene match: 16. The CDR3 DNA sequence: TGCGCCAGCAGAGGGGGCCTAGCCAACACGGGGACCTACAATGAGCAGTTCTTC. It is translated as CASRGGLANTGTYNEQFF. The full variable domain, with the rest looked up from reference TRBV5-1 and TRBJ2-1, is KAGVTQTPRYLIKTRGQQVTLSCSPISGHRSVSWYQQTPGQGLQFLFEYFSETQRNKGNFPGRFSGRQFSNSRSEMNVSTLELGDSALYLCASRGGLANTGTYNEQFFGPGTRLTVL.

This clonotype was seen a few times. In DNA form, the CDR3 reads TGCAGTGCTCGGACAGGGGTTTTAGATGAGCAGTTCTTC. Translated: CSARTGVLDEQFF. The J gene is TRBJ2-1, the V gene TRBV20-1; 9 nucleotides line up with TRBD1. With V trimmed by 5 bases and J by 8 bases, 7 bases remained unmatched. This CDR3 region has 13 residues. CDR1 and CDR2 (germline): DFQATT, SNEGSKA (reference sequence).

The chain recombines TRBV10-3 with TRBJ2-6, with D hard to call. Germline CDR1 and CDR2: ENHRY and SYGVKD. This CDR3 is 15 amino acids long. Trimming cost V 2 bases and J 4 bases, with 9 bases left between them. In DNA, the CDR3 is TGTGCCATCAGTGAGCAAGGTGCCGGGGCCAACGTCCTGACTTTC. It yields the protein CAISEQGAGANVLTF.

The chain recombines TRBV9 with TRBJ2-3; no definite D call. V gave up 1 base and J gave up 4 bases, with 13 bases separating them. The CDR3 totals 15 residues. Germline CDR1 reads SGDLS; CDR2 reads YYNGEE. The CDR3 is CASSVLSFGADTQYF. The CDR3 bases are TGTGCCAGCAGCGTATTGAGTTTTGGGGCAGATACGCAGTATTTT.

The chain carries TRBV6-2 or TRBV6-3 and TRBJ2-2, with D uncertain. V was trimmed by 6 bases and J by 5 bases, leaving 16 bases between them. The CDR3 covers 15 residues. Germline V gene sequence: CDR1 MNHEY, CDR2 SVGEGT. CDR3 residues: CASRVLPDGTGELFF. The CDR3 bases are TGTGCCAGCAGGGTACTCCCCGATGGGACCGGGGAGCTGTTTTTT.

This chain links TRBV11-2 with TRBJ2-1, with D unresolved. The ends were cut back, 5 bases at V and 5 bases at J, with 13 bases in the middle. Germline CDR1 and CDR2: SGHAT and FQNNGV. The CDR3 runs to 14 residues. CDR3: CASSALIRNNEQFF. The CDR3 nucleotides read TGTGCCAGCAGCGCACTCATACGTAACAATGAGCAGTTCTTC.

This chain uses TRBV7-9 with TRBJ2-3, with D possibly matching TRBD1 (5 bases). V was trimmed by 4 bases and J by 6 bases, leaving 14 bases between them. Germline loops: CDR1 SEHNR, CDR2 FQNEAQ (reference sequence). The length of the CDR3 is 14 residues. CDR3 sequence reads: CASSWGHGSDTQYF. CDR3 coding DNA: TGTGCCAGCAGCTGGGGCCATGGGTCCGATACGCAGTATTTT. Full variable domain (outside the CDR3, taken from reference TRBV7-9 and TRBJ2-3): DTGVSQNPRHKITKRGQNVTFRCDPISEHNRLYWYRQTLGQGPEFLTYFQNEAQLEKSRLLSDRFSAERPKGSFSTLEIQRTEQGDSAMYLCASSWGHGSDTQYFGPGTRLTVL.

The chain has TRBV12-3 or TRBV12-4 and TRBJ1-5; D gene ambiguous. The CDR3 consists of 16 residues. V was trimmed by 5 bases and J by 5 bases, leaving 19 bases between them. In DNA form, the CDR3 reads TGTGCCAGCAGTGACTATGAGAGGGATCGGGATCAGCCCCAGCATTTT. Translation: CASSDYERDRDQPQHF.

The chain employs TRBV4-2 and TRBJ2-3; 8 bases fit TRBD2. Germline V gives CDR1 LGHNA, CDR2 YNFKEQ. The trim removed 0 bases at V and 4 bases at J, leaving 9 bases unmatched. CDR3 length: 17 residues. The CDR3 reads CASSQENPAGAPDTQYF. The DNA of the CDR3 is TGTGCCAGCAGCCAAGAAAATCCAGCGGGGGCCCCAGATACGCAGTATTTT.

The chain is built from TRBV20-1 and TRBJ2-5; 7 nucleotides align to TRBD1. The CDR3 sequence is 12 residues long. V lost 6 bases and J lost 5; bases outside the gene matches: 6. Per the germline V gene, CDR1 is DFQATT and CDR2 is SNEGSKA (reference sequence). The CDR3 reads CSAPDRFETQYF. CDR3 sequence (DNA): TGCAGTGCCCCGGACAGGTTTGAGACCCAGTACTTC.

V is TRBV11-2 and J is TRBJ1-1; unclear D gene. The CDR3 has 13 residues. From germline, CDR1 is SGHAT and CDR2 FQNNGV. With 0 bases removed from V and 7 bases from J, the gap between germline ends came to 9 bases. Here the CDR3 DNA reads TGTGCCAGCAGCTTAGATCTTCCAGGTGAAGCTTTCTTT. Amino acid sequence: CASSLDLPGEAFF. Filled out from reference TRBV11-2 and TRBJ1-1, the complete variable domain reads EAGVAQSPRYKIIEKRQSVAFWCNPISGHATLYWYQQILGQGPKLLIQFQNNGVVDDSQLPKDRFSAERLKGVDSTLKIQPAKLEDSAVYLCASSLDLPGEAFFGQGTRLTVV.

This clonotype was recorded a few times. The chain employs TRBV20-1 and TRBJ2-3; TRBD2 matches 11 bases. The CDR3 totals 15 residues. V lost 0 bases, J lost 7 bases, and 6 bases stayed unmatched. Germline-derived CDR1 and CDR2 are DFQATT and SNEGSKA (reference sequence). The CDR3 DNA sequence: TGCAGTGCTAGAGAGGGACTAGCGGTCCATCATACGCAGTATTTT. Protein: CSAREGLAVHHTQYF.

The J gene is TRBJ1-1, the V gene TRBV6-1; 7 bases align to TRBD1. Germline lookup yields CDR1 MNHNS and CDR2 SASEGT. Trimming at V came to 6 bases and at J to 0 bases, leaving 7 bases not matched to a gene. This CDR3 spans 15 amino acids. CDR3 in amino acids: CASRRDRVLNTEAFF. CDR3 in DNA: TGTGCCAGCAGGAGGGACAGAGTCTTGAACACTGAAGCTTTCTTT.

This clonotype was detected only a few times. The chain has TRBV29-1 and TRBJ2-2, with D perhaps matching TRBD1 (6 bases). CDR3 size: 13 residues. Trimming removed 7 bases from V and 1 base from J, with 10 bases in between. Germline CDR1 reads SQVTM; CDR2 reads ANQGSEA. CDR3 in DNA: TGCAGCGCCAAGACAGGGAACACCGGGGAGCTGTTTTTT. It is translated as CSAKTGNTGELFF.

CDR3 sequence reads: CSARGDRAADTQYF. Here the CDR3 DNA reads TGCAGTGCTAGAGGAGACAGGGCTGCCGATACGCAGTATTTT. The V call is TRBV20-1, the J call TRBJ2-3; TRBD1 matches 7 bases. Germline V lookup: CDR1 DFQATT, CDR2 SNEGSKA (reference sequence). CDR3 length: 14 residues. V dropped 1 base and J dropped 6; count of bases not matched to a gene: 7.

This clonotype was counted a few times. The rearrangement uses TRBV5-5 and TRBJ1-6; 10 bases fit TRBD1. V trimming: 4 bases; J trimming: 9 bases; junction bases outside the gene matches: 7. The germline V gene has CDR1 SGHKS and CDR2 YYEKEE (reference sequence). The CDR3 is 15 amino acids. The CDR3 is CASSQHGQGGSPLHF. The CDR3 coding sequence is TGTGCCAGCAGCCAACACGGACAGGGGGGTTCACCCCTCCACTTT.

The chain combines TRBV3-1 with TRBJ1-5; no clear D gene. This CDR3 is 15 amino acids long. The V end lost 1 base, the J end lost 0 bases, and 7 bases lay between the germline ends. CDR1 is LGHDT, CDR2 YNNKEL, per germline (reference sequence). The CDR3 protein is CASSQGDHSNQPQHF. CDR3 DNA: TGTGCCAGCAGCCAAGGGGATCATAGCAATCAGCCCCAGCATTTT.

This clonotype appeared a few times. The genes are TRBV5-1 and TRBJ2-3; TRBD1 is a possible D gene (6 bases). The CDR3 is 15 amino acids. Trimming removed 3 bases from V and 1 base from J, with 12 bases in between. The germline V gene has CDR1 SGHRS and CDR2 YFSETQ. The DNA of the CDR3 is TGCGCCAGCAGCTCAGGGGTAGGGGGCACAGATACGCAGTATTTT. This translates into CASSSGVGGTDTQYF.

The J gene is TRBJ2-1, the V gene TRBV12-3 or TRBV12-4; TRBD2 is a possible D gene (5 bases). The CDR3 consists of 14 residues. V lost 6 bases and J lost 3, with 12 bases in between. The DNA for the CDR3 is TGTGCCAGCAGCCCGGGATGGCGCTACAATGAGCAGTTCTTC. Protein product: CASSPGWRYNEQFF.

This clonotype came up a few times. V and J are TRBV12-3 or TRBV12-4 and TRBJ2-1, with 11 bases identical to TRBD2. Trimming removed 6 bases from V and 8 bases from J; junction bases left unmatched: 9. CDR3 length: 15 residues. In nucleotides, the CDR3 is TGTGCCAGCAGCCAGACTAGCGGGGTGAGGTATGAGCAGTTCTTC. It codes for CASSQTSGVRYEQFF.

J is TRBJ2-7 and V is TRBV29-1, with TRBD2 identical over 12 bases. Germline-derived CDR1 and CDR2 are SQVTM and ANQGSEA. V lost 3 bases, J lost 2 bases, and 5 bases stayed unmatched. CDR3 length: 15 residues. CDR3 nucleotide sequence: TGCAGCGTTGACGGTCTAGCGGGAGGGCCCTACGAGCAGTACTTC. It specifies CSVDGLAGGPYEQYF.

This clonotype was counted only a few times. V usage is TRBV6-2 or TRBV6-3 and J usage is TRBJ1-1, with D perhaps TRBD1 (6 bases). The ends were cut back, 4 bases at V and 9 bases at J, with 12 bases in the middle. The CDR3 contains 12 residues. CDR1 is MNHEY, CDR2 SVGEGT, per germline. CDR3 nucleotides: TGTGCCAGCAGTTCCCCCGGACAGAAAGCTTTCTTT. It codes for CASSSPGQKAFF.

The CDR3 nucleotides read TGTGCCAGCAGCCCGTCCTTGACGGGGAACTATGGCTACACCTTC. Protein: CASSPSLTGNYGYTF. V gene TRBV6-2 or TRBV6-3 combines with J gene TRBJ1-2; D gene uncertain. The germline CDR1 and CDR2 sequences are MNHEY and SVGEGT. The V end lost 6 bases, the J end lost 2 bases, and 16 bases lay between the germline ends. The CDR3 is 15 residues long.

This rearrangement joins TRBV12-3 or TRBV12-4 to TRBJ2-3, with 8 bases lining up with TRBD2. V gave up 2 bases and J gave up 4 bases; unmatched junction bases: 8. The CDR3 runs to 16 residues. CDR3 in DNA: TGTGCCAGCAGTTTATTCGGGGGGGGCCCGCCAGATACGCAGTATTTT. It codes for CASSLFGGGPPDTQYF.